This T cell receptor beta chain is from a study of cytomegalovirus exposure and HLA in healthy donors. Study conclusions and caveats: The authors reported that TCR beta sequences could predict HLA-A and HLA-B alleles. These predictions were accurate for most subjects in the first cohort. Cytomegalovirus-associated status was assigned to about 170 TCR beta chains. Several of the most significant clusters appeared, in a later analysis, to be linked to common viral pathogens.

About this clone itself: Antigen unknown.

Both 60 Vbeta primers and 13 Jbeta primers went into the PCR. In the original workflow: A later analysis tallied approximately 78 million unique TCR beta chains, about 12 million of them shared. Assay used: immunoSEQ multiplex PCR; TCRdb lists only in-frame clones, some missing. The V and J calls and the clone size are those of that table, but D and trimming were determined from the DNA. The sample carries 50,000 to 65,000 clones, 82% recorded once. The sequencing sample was made of PBMCs. The source is a woman between 18 and 29 years old in good health and CMV-seronegative.

The CDR3 DNA is TGTGCCACCAGCAGAGAAGGAGGGGGCGTAGGCGCCAACGTCCTGACTTTC. Translated: CATSREGGGVGANVLTF. V gene TRBV15 combines with J gene TRBJ2-6; D is possibly TRBD1 (7 bases). Germline assignment: CDR1 LNHNV and CDR2 YYDKDF (reference sequence). The CDR3 spans 17 residues. The ends were cut back, 0 bases at V and 7 bases at J, with 16 bases in the middle.